The entry below describes one T cell receptor beta chain. Repertoires were generated with immunoSEQ multiplex PCR, while TCRdb's copy carries only in-frame clones and drops some. The sample lists 50,000 to 70,000 clones; 91% were seen once. These data are taken from a study of T cell changes during pregnancy in multiple sclerosis. The sequenced sample was peripheral blood, obtained in the third trimester of pregnancy. The receptor was derived from a female donor in good health, enrolled as a control in a pregnancy study.

The CDR3 reads CASSAGGANVLTF. CDR3 nucleotides: TGCGCCAGCAGTGCCGGTGGGGCCAACGTCCTGACTTTC. The genes are TRBV10-1 and TRBJ2-6; no reliable D call. Germline V gene lookup returns CDR1 WNHNN and CDR2 SYGVQD (reference sequence). This CDR3 has 13 residues. Trimming stripped 4 bases from V and 3 bases from J, with 4 bases between.